This T cell receptor (beta chain) was recorded in a study of blood T cell repertoires in COVID-19. The method was immunoSEQ multiplex PCR; TCRdb's version includes in-frame clones alone and lacks a portion of them. The top ten clones hold roughly 5% of a sample with 26,000 or so clones, about 85% of them seen once. V shed 4 bases, J shed 4 bases, and the junction held 2 bases outside the gene matches. Germline V gene lookup returns CDR1 SNHLY and CDR2 FYNNEI. The length of the CDR3 is 13 residues. The specimen sequenced was peripheral blood. This rearrangement joins TRBV2 to TRBJ1-2; TRBD1 matches 8 bases. The clonotype comes from a man in his sixties with active COVID-19. In DNA, the CDR3 is TGTGCCAGCAGTGGACAGGGGACCTATGGCTACACCTTC. Residues: CASSGQGTYGYTF.